The rows below give T cell receptor beta chains drawn from one sample of a study of T cells in Graves' hyperthyroidism and ophthalmopathy. TCRdb re-called the multiplex PCR reads with MiXCR, one entry per CDR3 protein. This repertoire shows hundreds of thousands of distinct CDR3 sequences, roughly 24% found once; its top ten account for about 11%. The specimen sequenced was blood. These TCRs come from a woman aged 25 to 45 with Graves' ophthalmopathy. Both conserved end residues are part of each CDR3. The D gene is left open where the match is weak.

TRBV9	TRBJ1-2	.	CASSVEGDGYGYTF
TRBV4-1	TRBJ1-5	.	CASSHNRGSNQPQHF
TRBV5-1	TRBJ1-5	.	CASSLDVGGGSQHF
TRBV6-6	TRBJ1-1	.	CASSYSRTVPMNTEAFF
TRBV7-9	TRBJ1-1	.	CASSLEGPLAEAFF
TRBV20-1	TRBJ2-7	TRBD2	CSAIMGGYEQYF
TRBV5-1	TRBJ2-7	.	CASSLMTGPYEQYF
TRBV20-1	TRBJ2-7	TRBD2	CSAGGLAGEQEQYF
TRBV12-3/TRBV12-4	TRBJ1-2	TRBD1	CASTVYRGRYGYTF
TRBV27	TRBJ2-7	TRBD1	CATGQGVDEQYF
TRBV27	TRBJ2-5	TRBD2	CASSSLGLAETQYF
TRBV12-3/TRBV12-4	TRBJ1-4	TRBD1	CASSPGQGAGEKLFF
TRBV3-1	TRBJ2-5	TRBD2	CASSLLTLLAGVGETQYF
TRBV12-3/TRBV12-4	TRBJ2-7	.	CASSLAQGKAYEQYF
TRBV11-2	TRBJ2-7	TRBD2	CASSSEGGSYEQYF
TRBV6-5	TRBJ1-1	.	CASSYWGRRNTEAFF
TRBV7-2	TRBJ1-2	.	CASSLVSGSDYGYTF
TRBV24-1	TRBJ2-7	.	CATSDPGHEQYF
TRBV5-1	TRBJ1-3	.	CASSRTRVGNTIYF
TRBV12-3/TRBV12-4	TRBJ1-1	TRBD1	CASSLTAGGLTEAFF
TRBV30	TRBJ2-7	.	CAWSAGLGLPYEQYF
TRBV12-3/TRBV12-4	TRBJ2-7	.	CASSGMFGTYEQYF
TRBV3-1	TRBJ1-1	.	CASSHGSMNTEAFF
TRBV20-1	TRBJ1-2	TRBD1	CSAVMDRGGYGYTF
TRBV6-1	TRBJ1-2	.	CASRHPNHGYTF
TRBV5-1	TRBJ1-1	TRBD1	CASSRDRARTEAFF
TRBV11-2	TRBJ2-5	TRBD1	CASSRPTGGQEAQYF
TRBV7-2	TRBJ2-4	.	CASSLKAALAKNIQYF
TRBV5-8	TRBJ1-5	.	CASSTGPENQPQHF
TRBV5-1	TRBJ1-1	TRBD1	CASSFLTGGAAEAFF
TRBV4-2	TRBJ2-2	.	CASSQMAGELFF
TRBV20-1	TRBJ2-7	.	CSAPTDWGAEQYF
TRBV5-1	TRBJ2-5	.	CASSSTSTSAETQYF
TRBV27	TRBJ2-7	.	CASSLSGSHEQYF
TRBV15	TRBJ2-5	.	CATSRGTASETQYF
TRBV6-5	TRBJ1-2	TRBD1	CASRAGTGGGYGYTF
TRBV7-9	TRBJ2-5	TRBD1	CASTSGTGIRETQYF
TRBV20-1	TRBJ1-1	.	CSARVQGEAFF
TRBV12-3/TRBV12-4	TRBJ1-1	.	CASSPVGGGTEAFF
TRBV11-1	TRBJ2-7	.	CASSYPRREQYF
TRBV12-3/TRBV12-4	TRBJ1-6	.	CASSLSWGNNSPLHF
TRBV5-1	TRBJ2-7	.	CASSLLATSYEQYF
TRBV6-1	TRBJ1-1	.	CGLHPRGNTEAFF
TRBV29-1	TRBJ1-1	TRBD1	CSVGDRGQGNTEAFF
TRBV28	TRBJ2-2	TRBD1	CASIPRGQGYSRLTGELFF
TRBV6-1	TRBJ1-5	.	CASSRIRGNQPQHF
TRBV5-6	TRBJ1-2	TRBD1	CASSLEGTGRYGYTF
TRBV7-2	TRBJ2-7	.	CASSFGSQGYEQYF
TRBV6-1	TRBJ2-5	TRBD1	CASSDRTGAGETQYF
TRBV19	TRBJ1-1	.	CASSISLVPEAFF
TRBV4-2	TRBJ2-2	.	CASSPLGPVNTGELFF
TRBV5-1	TRBJ2-7	TRBD1	CASSLGQGIDEQYF
TRBV7-4	TRBJ2-3	.	CASSLLRDGKGLPDSTDTQYF
TRBV11-2	TRBJ2-2	.	CASSFFGTLNTGELFF
TRBV13	TRBJ2-7	.	CASSLAQALSYEQYF
TRBV6-1	TRBJ1-2	TRBD1	CASTNDRANGYTF
TRBV24-1	TRBJ1-5	.	CATSDNRINQPQHF